This TCR beta chain appears in the sequencing data of a study of T-cell reconstitution after alpha-beta-depleted transplantation in children. Broader study findings: After transplant, high TCRbeta diversity at day 60 in some patients arose from surviving recipient T cells and thymic progenitors.

It was with unique molecular identifiers that the TCRbeta library was prepared. Each CDR3 protein is one row after TCRdb ran MiXCR on the PCR reads. The sample comprises roughly 570,000 distinct CDR3 sequences, 20% to 30% of which are singletons, and 35% to 40% rests with the top ten. To note about this clonotype: The antigen remains unidentified.

Germline assignment: CDR1 SGHTA and CDR2 FQGNSA. The CDR3 runs 15 residues. V lost 1 base, J lost 5 bases, and 4 bases stayed unmatched. This clonotype was obtained from a boy younger than two with Wiskott-Aldrich syndrome, due to receive a stem cell transplant. Sequencing was performed on PBMCs, taken before TCRalphabeta/CD19-depleted stem cell transplant. V is TRBV7-2 and J is TRBJ2-7; TRBD2 matches 11 bases. CDR3 bases: TGTGCCAGCAGCTTAGAGATGGGACTAGCGGACGAGCAGTACTTC. Translated, it gives CASSLEMGLADEQYF.